This record looks at one TCR beta chain sequence and its context. No antigen is known for it. This sample stems from a study of PD-1 blockade in classical Hodgkin lymphoma. This table comes from immunoSEQ multiplex PCR, and its TCRdb copy is limited to in-frame clones, with some not included. The table has tens of thousands of clones, 90% to 95% seen once. The V and J ends lost 4 bases and 3 bases respectively, with 13 bases between them. In germline, CDR1 is KGHSH, CDR2 LQKENI. The CDR3 is made up of 15 amino acids. The time point here: newly diagnosed, previously untreated cHL patient sample. Study results and caveats: Prior therapy or disease activity may underlie the repertoire differences, whose causes remain undefined.

The rearrangement joins TRBV18 to TRBJ1-5, with TRBD1 as a possible D gene (5 bases). The specimen was peripheral blood mononuclear cells (PBMCs). This sequence was found in a human donor with classical Hodgkin lymphoma. CDR3 protein: CASSQIRDHNQPQHF. DNA for the CDR3: TGTGCCAGCTCACAAATCCGGGACCACAATCAGCCCCAGCATTTT.